A single T cell receptor beta chain is shown here with its context. What it binds is unknown. These data come from a study of cytomegalovirus exposure and HLA in healthy donors. Nominally healthy donors were sampled, though unrecorded immune exposures were likely. PCR was performed using 60 Vbeta and 13 Jbeta primers. Sequenced by immunoSEQ multiplex PCR; TCRdb stores in-frame clones only, minus some. The data contain about 190,000 clones, roughly 81% of them singletons. Findings of the study overall: Most TCR beta V segments were productive about 90% or about 30% of the time in an earlier analysis. Analysis was carried out at a later point, and it linked a missense DCLRE1C variant to TCR beta V- and J-gene trimming. Highest at DRB1 and lowest at HLA-C, TCR association rates differed among HLA loci in a later analysis.

This clonotype originated in a woman in her 30s in good health and CMV-seropositive. The sequencing input was PBMCs.

CDR3 in DNA: TGCGCCAGCAGCTTGGATTCCCTAGTCCGCACAGATACGCAGTATTTT. It specifies CASSLDSLVRTDTQYF. The gene calls are TRBV5-1 and TRBJ2-3; D remains unclear. The CDR3 runs to 16 residues. V lost 0 bases and J 1 base, leaving 12 bases between the germline ends. Germline assignment: CDR1 SGHRS and CDR2 YFSETQ.